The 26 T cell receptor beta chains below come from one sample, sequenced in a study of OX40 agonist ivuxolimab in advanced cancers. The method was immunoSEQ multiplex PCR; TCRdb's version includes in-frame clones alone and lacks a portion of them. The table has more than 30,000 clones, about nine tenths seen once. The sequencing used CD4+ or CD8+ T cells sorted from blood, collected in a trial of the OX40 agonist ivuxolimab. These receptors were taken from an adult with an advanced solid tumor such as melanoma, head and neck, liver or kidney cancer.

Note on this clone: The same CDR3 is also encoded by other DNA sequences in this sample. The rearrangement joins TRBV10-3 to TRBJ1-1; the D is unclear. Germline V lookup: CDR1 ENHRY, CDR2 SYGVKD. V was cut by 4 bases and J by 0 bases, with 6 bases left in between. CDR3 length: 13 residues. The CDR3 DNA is TGTGCCATCAGTGGGCAGGTGAACACTGAAGCTTTCTTT. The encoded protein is CAISGQVNTEAFF.

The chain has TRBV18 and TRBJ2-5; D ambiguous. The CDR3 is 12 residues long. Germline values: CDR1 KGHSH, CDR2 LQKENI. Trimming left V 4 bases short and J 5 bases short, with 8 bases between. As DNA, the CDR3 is TGTGCCAGCTCACTTTTCCAGGAGACCCAGTACTTC. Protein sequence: CASSLFQETQYF. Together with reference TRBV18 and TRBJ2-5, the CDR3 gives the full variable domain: NAGVMQNPRHLVRRRGQEARLRCSPMKGHSHVYWYRQLPEEGLKFMVYLQKENIIDESGMPKERFSAEFPKEGPSILRIQQVVRGDSAAYFCASSLFQETQYFGPGTRLLVL.

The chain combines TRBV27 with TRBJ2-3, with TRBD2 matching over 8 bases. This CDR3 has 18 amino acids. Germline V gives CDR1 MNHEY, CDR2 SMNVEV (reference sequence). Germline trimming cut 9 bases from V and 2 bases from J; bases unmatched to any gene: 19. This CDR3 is CASKLWGLGYRDTDTQYF. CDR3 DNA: TGTGCCAGTAAGCTCTGGGGACTAGGTTATAGGGACACAGATACGCAGTATTTT.

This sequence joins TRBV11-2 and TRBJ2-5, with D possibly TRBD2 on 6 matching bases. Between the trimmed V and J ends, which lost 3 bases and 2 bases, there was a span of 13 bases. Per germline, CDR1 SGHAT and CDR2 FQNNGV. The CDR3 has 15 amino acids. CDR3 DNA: TGTGCCAGCAGCTTTTACCTAGCGACGCAAGAGACCCAGTACTTC. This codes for CASSFYLATQETQYF.

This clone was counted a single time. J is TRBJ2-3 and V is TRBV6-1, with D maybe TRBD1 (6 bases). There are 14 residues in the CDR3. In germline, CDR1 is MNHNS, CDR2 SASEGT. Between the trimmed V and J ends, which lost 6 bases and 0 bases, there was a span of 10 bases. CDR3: CASRIQGSTDTQYF. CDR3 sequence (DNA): TGTGCCAGCAGGATTCAGGGGAGCACAGATACGCAGTATTTT.

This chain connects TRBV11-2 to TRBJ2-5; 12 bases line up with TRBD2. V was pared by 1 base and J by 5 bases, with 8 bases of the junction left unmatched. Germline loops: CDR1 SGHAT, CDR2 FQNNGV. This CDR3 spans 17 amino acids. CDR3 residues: CASSLGSLAGGPETQYF. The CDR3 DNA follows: TGTGCCAGCAGCTTAGGATCCCTAGCGGGGGGGCCGGAGACCCAGTACTTC.

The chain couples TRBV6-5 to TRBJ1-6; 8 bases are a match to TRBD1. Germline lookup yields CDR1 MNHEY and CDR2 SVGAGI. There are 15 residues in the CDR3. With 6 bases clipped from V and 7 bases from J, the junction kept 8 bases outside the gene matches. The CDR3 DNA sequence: TGTGCCAGCAGGGGCCAGGGGGCGGTGAATTCACCCCTCCACTTT. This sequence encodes CASRGQGAVNSPLHF.

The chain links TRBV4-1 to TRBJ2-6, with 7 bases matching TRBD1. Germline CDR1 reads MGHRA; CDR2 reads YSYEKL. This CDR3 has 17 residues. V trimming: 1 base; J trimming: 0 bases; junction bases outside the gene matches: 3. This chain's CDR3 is CASSQGQGSSGANVLTF. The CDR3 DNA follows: TGCGCCAGCAGCCAAGGACAGGGAAGCTCTGGGGCCAACGTCCTGACTTTC.

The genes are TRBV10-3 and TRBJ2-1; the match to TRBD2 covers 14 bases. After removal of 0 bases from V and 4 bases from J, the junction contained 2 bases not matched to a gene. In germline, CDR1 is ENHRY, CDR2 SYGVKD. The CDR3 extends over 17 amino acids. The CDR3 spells CAISESGLAGGYNEQFF. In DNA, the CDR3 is TGTGCCATCAGTGAGTCCGGACTAGCGGGGGGTTACAATGAGCAGTTCTTC.

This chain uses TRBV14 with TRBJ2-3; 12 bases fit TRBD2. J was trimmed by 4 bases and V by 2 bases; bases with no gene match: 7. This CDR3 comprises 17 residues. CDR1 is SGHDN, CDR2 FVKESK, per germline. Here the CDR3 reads CASSQNWASGRADTQYF. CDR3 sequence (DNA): TGTGCCAGCAGCCAAAATTGGGCTAGCGGGAGGGCAGATACGCAGTATTTT.

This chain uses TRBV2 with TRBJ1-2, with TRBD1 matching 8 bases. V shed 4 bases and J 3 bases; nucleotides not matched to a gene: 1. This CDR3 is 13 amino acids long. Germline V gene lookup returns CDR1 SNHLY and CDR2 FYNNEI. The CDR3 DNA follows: TGTGCCAGCAGTGTACAGGGGGACTATGGCTACACCTTC. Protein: CASSVQGDYGYTF.

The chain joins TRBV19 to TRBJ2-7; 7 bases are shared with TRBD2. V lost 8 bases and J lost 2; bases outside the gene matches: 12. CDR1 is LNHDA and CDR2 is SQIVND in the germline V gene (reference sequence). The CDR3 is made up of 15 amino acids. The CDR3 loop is CASRPGGSPAYEQYF. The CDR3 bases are TGTGCCAGTCGCCCCGGGGGGTCACCTGCCTACGAGCAGTACTTC.

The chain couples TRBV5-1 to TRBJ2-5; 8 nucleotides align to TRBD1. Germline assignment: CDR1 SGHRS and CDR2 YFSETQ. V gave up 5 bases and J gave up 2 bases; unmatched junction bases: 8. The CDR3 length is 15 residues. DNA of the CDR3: TGCGCCAGCAGACAAAGGACAGGGAGTCAAGAGACCCAGTACTTC. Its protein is CASRQRTGSQETQYF.

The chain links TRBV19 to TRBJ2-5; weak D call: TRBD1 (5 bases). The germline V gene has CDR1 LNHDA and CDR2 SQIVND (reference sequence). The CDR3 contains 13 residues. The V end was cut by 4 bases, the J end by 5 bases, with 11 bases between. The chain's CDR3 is CASSKGARETQYF. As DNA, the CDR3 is TGTGCCAGTAGTAAAGGGGCGCGCGAGACCCAGTACTTC. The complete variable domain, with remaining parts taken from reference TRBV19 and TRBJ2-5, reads DGGITQSPKYLFRKEGQNVTLSCEQNLNHDAMYWYRQDPGQGLRLIYYSQIVNDFQKGDIAEGYSVSREKKESFPLTVTSAQKNPTAFYLCASSKGARETQYFGPGTRLLVL.

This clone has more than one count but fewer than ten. CDR3 sequence reads: CASSDLDLDNEQFF. CDR3 sequence (DNA): TGTGCCAGCAGCGATCTGGACCTAGACAATGAGCAGTTCTTC. This chain uses TRBV11-2 with TRBJ2-1, with unresolved D. The germline CDR1 and CDR2 sequences are SGHAT and FQNNGV. This CDR3 has 14 amino acids. The V end lost 5 bases, the J end lost 5 bases, and 13 bases lay between the germline ends.

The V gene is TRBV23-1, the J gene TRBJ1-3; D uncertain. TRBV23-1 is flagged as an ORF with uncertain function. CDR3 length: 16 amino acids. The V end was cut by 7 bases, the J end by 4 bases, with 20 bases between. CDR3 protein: CASIHRPNPAGNTIYF. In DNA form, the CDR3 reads TGCGCCAGCATCCACAGACCCAACCCGGCGGGAAACACCATATATTTT.

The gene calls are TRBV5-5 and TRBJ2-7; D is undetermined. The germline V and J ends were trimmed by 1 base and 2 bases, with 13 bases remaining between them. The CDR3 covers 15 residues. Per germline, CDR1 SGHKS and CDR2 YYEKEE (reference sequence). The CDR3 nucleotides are TGTGCCAGCAGCTTGTCCGTTTCCCAGACCTACGAGCAGTACTTC. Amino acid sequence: CASSLSVSQTYEQYF. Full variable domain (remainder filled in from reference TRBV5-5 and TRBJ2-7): DAGVTQSPTHLIKTRGQQVTLRCSPISGHKSVSWYQQVLGQGPQFIFQYYEKEERGRGNFPDRFSARQFPNYSSELNVNALLLGDSALYLCASSLSVSQTYEQYFGPGTRLTVT.

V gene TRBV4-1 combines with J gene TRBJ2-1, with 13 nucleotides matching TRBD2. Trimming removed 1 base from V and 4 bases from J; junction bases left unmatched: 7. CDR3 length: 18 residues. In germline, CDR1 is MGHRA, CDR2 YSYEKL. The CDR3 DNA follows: TGCGCCAGCAGCCAAGTCGACATGGGACTAGCGGGGTACAATGAGCAGTTCTTC. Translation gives CASSQVDMGLAGYNEQFF.

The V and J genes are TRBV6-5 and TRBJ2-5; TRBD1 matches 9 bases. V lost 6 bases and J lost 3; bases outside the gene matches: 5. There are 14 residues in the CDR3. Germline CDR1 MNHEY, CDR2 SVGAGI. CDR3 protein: CASRGDRAEETQYF. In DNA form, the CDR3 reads TGTGCCAGCAGGGGGGACAGGGCTGAAGAGACCCAGTACTTC.

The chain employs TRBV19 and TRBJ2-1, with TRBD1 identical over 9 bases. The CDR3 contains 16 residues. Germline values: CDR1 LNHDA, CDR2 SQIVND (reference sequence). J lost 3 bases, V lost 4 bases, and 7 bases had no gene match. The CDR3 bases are TGTGCCAGTAGTACCCTAGGACAGGGGCGCTACAATGAGCAGTTCTTC. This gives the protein CASSTLGQGRYNEQFF.

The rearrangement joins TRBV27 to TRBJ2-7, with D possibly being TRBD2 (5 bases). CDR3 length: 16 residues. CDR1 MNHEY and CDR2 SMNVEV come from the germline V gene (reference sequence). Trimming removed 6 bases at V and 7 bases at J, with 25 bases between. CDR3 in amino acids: CASSPFSGFRGREQYF. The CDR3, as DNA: TGTGCCAGCAGCCCCTTCTCGGGGTTTAGAGGTCGGGAGCAGTACTTC.

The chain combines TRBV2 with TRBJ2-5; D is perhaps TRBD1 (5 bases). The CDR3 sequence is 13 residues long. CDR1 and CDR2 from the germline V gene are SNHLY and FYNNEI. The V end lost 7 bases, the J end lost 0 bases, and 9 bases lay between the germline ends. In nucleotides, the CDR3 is TGTGCCAGCATGGCAGGGTACCAAGAGACCCAGTACTTC. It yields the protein CASMAGYQETQYF.

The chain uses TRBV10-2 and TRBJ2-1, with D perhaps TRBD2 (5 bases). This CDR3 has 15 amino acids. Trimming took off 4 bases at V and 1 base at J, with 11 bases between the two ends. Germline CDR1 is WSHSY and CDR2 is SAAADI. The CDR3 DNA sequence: TGCGCCAGCAGTGGGAGGATAGCGTCCTACAATGAGCAGTTCTTC. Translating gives CASSGRIASYNEQFF.

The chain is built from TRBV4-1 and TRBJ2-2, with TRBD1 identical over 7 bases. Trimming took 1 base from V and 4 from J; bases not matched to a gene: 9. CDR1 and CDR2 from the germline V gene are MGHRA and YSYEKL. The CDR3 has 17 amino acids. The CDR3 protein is CASSQGGPAGGTGELFF. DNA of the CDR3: TGCGCCAGCAGCCAAGGGGGGCCGGCAGGGGGCACCGGGGAGCTGTTTTTT.

The CDR3 nucleotides are TGTGCCAGTAGTACGCCGCAACAGGGGGAGAGTCAGCCCCAGCATTTT. This codes for CASSTPQQGESQPQHF. The V and J genes are TRBV19 and TRBJ1-5; 8 bases align to TRBD1. V shed 4 bases, J shed 6 bases, and the junction held 11 bases outside the gene matches. This CDR3 has 16 residues. The germline CDR1 and CDR2 sequences are LNHDA and SQIVND (reference sequence).

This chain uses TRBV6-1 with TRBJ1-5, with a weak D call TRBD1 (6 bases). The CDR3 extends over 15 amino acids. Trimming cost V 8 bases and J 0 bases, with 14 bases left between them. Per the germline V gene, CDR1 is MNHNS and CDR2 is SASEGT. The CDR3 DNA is TGTGCCAGCGTGAACCAGGGGTATAGCAATCAGCCCCAGCATTTT. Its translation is CASVNQGYSNQPQHF.